In this sample, the clone carrying this T cell receptor (beta chain) turned up many times. The antigen is undetermined. The data are from a study of beta chain features in type 1 diabetes. Study details: Age, gender, cell numbers and subset yield matched between patients and controls.

Germline V gene data show CDR1 as SGHTA and CDR2 as FQGNSA. V lost 5 bases, J lost 0 bases, and 4 bases stayed unmatched. The CDR3 has 16 residues. Reverse transcribing all isolated RNA meant expressed TCRB transcripts were sequenced. Assay used: immunoSEQ multiplex PCR; TCRdb lists only in-frame clones, some missing. The sample has 160,000 or so clones, around 8% seen once; the top ten hold approximately 0.54%. Study-wide points: Type 1 diabetes patients had fewer VDJ junction insertions and more deletions. Moderate yet significant TCRB CDR3 shortening was seen in Type 1 diabetes patients in all four CD4+ subsets.

The specimen was central memory CD4+ T cells from blood. The chain recombines TRBV7-2 with TRBJ2-3; 11 positions match TRBD2. The sequence was collected from a woman between 18 and 29 years old with type 1 diabetes. CDR3 protein: CASSPSSGRSTDTQYF. CDR3 sequence (DNA): TGTGCCAGCAGCCCCTCTAGCGGGAGGAGCACAGATACGCAGTATTTT.